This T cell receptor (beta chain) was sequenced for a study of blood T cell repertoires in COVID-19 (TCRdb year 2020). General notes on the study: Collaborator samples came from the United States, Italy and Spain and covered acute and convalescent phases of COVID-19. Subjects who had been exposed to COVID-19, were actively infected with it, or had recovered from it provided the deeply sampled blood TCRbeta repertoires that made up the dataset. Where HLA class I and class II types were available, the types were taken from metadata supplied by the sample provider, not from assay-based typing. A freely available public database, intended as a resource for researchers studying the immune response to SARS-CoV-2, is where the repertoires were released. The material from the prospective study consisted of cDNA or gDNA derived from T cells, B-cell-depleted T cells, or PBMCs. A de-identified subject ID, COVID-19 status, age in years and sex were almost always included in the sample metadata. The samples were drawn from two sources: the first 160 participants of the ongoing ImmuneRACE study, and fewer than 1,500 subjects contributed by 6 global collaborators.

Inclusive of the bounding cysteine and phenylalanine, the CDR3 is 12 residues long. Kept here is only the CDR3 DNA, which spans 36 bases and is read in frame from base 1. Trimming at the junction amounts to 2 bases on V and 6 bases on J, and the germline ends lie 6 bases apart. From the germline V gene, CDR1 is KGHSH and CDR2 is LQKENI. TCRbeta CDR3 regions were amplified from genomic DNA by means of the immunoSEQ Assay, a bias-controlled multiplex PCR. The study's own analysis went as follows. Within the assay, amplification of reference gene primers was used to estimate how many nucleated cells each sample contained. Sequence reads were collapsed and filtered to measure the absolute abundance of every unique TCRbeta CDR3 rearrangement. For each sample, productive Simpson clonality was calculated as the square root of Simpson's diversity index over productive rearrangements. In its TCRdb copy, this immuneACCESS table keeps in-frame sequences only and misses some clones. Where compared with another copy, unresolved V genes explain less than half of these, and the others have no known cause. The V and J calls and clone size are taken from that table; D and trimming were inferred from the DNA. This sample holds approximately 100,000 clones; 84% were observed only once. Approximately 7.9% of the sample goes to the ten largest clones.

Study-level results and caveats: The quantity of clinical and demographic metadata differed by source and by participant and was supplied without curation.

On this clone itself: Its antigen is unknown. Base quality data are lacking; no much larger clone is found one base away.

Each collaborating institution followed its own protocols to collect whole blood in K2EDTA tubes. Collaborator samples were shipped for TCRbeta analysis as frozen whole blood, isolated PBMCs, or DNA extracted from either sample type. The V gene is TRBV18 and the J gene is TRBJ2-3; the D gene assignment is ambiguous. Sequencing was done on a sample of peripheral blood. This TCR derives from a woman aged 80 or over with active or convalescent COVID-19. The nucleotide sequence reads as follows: TGTGCCAGCTCACCAAGAGCGGATACGCAGTATTTT. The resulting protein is CASSPRADTQYF. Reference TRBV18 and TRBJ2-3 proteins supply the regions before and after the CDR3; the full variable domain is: NAGVMQNPRHLVRRRGQEARLRCSPMKGHSHVYWYRQLPEEGLKFMVYLQKENIIDESGMPKERFSAEFPKEGPSILRIQQVVRGDSAAYFCASSPRADTQYFGPGTRLTVL.